The 15 T cell receptor beta chains presented below share a single source sample, sequenced in a study of pediatric ulcerative colitis. Profiled with immunoSEQ multiplex PCR; TCRdb holds only in-frame clones, not every one. The data contain around 22,000 clones, roughly two thirds of them singletons. Rectal tissue came from one to two pinch biopsies taken at colonoscopy. Sequences were obtained from gut tissue. Every receptor here comes from a boy aged 5 to 17 with severe ulcerative colitis.

This chain uses TRBV30 with TRBJ1-3; D gene unclear. The germline gives CDR1 GTSNPN, CDR2 SVGIG (reference sequence). The CDR3 runs 12 residues. V gave up 3 bases and J gave up 11 bases, with 14 bases separating them. The CDR3 nucleotides are TGTGCCTGGAGGCCCCCCGGTGGTCCCATATATTTT. It yields the protein CAWRPPGGPIYF. The whole variable domain, remainder taken from reference TRBV30 and TRBJ1-3, is SQTIHQWPATLVQPVGSPLSLECTVEGTSNPNLYWYRQAAGRGLQLLFYSVGIGQISSEVPQNLSASRPQDRQFILSSKKLLLSDSGFYLCAWRPPGGPIYFGEGSWLTVV.

The rearrangement uses TRBV5-4 and TRBJ1-2, with 9 bases matching TRBD1. Germline assignment: CDR1 SGHNT and CDR2 YYREEE (reference sequence). This CDR3 is built from 15 residues. The V gene end was trimmed by 2 bases and the J gene end by 2 bases; junction bases not matched to a gene: 4. The chain's CDR3 is CASSFLGQGNYGYTF. CDR3 DNA sequence: TGTGCCAGCAGCTTCTTGGGACAGGGAAACTATGGCTACACCTTC.

The genes are TRBV6-6 and TRBJ1-3; tentative D call: TRBD1 (6 bases). CDR1 and CDR2 from the germline V gene are MNHNY and SVGAGI (reference sequence). Trimming stripped 5 bases from V and 7 bases from J, with 9 bases between. This CDR3 is built from 12 residues. The CDR3 is CASSAGENTIYF. CDR3 coding DNA: TGTGCCAGCAGTGCAGGGGAGAACACCATATATTTT.

This clone was found a few times. The chain links TRBV30 to TRBJ1-2; D is perhaps TRBD1 (6 bases). In germline, CDR1 is GTSNPN, CDR2 SVGIG (reference sequence). CDR3 length: 11 residues. Trimming left V 3 bases short and J 13 bases short, with 15 bases between. The CDR3 DNA reads TGTGCCTGGAGATGGACAGCCATTTTCACCTTC. It specifies CAWRWTAIFTF.

For the CDR3, the DNA is TGCGCCAGCAGCCAAGAAGGCGGACGGATCTATGGCTACACCTTC. It translates to CASSQEGGRIYGYTF. This rearrangement joins TRBV4-1 to TRBJ1-2; D is unresolved. CDR1 and CDR2 (germline): MGHRA, YSYEKL. The CDR3 has 15 amino acids. The V gene lost 0 bases and the J gene lost 4 bases, with 12 bases spanning the gap.

This clone is labeled as medium-sized. The chain recombines TRBV6-4 with TRBJ1-6, with 8 bases fitting TRBD1. V gave up 4 bases and J gave up 5 bases; unmatched junction bases: 1. This CDR3 is built from 14 residues. CDR1 MRHNA and CDR2 SNTAGT come from the germline V gene. The DNA for the CDR3 is TGTGCCAGCAGTGCGGACAGGGATAATTCACCCCTCCACTTT. Residues: CASSADRDNSPLHF.

This chain uses TRBV5-6 with TRBJ2-3; no reliable D call. Trimming removed 4 bases at V and 2 bases at J, with 17 bases between. Germline V gene lookup returns CDR1 SGHDT and CDR2 YYEEEE. CDR3 length: 16 amino acids. CDR3 amino acids: CASSPKGGSLTDTQYF. The CDR3 DNA sequence: TGTGCCAGCAGCCCGAAGGGTGGGTCGCTCACAGATACGCAGTATTTT.

This chain uses TRBV6-5 with TRBJ1-2; the D gene is possibly TRBD1 (6 bases). CDR3 length: 14 residues. The V end was cut by 8 bases, the J end by 3 bases, with 16 bases between. Germline loops: CDR1 MNHEY, CDR2 SVGAGI. The CDR3 reads CASYDVGADYGYTF. CDR3 nucleotide sequence: TGTGCCAGCTACGACGTGGGGGCTGACTATGGCTACACCTTC.

This clone was seen a handful of times. CDR3 loop: CASSLGTGDSNQPQHF. DNA of the CDR3: TGTGCCAGCAGTTTAGGGACAGGGGATAGCAATCAGCCCCAGCATTTT. This chain uses TRBV28 with TRBJ1-5; the match to TRBD1 covers 10 bases. Germline CDR1 MDHEN, CDR2 SYDVKM. Unmatched junction bases numbered 1, after V lost 2 bases and J lost 0 bases. The CDR3 spans 16 residues.

This rearrangement joins TRBV6-1 to TRBJ2-1, with D possibly being TRBD1 or TRBD2 (6 bases each). Germline CDR1 reads MNHNS; CDR2 reads SASEGT. The length of the CDR3 is 15 residues. V shed 5 bases and J shed 2 bases, with 13 bases lying between them. The CDR3 region has the DNA TGTGCCAGCAGTACCGTGGGGGGCACCTACAATGAGCAGTTCTTC. Its protein is CASSTVGGTYNEQFF.

The table lists this clone with a few counts. The chain carries TRBV18 and TRBJ2-7; unclear D gene. CDR3 length equals 14 residues. Trimming removed 3 bases at V and 4 bases at J, with 13 bases between. From germline, CDR1 is KGHSH and CDR2 LQKENI. In DNA, the CDR3 is TGTGCCAGCTCACCGTCGGCAGGCGCGTACGAGCAGTACTTC. It specifies CASSPSAGAYEQYF.

The genes are TRBV30 and TRBJ1-2; D is uncertain. This CDR3 is 14 amino acids long. From germline, CDR1 is GTSNPN and CDR2 SVGIG (reference sequence). Trimming removed 7 bases from V and 6 bases from J, with 21 bases in between. Here the CDR3 reads CAYLSWAPSDGYTF. CDR3 coding DNA: TGTGCCTACCTAAGCTGGGCACCCTCTGATGGCTACACCTTC.

The chain is built from TRBV6-5 and TRBJ2-1; D perhaps matches TRBD2 (5 bases). Germline CDR1 reads MNHEY; CDR2 reads SVGAGI. The CDR3 is 15 residues long. The V gene lost 2 bases and the J gene lost 8 bases, with 16 bases spanning the gap. CDR3: CASSYLVASRDEQFF. CDR3 DNA sequence: TGTGCCAGCAGTTACCTTGTTGCGTCGCGGGATGAGCAGTTCTTC.

The V and J genes are TRBV2 and TRBJ1-1; D is ambiguous. The CDR3 length is 11 residues. Germline CDR1 is SNHLY and CDR2 is FYNNEI. With 8 bases removed from V and 8 bases from J, the gap between germline ends came to 12 bases. The CDR3 coding sequence is TGTGCCAGCCCGCCGCCCGGGGAAGCTTTCTTT. This encodes CASPPPGEAFF. Looking up the rest from reference TRBV2 and TRBJ1-1 gives the full variable domain: EPEVTQTPSHQVTQMGQEVILRCVPISNHLYFYWYRQILGQKVEFLVSFYNNEISEKSEIFDDQFSVERPDGSNFTLKIRSTKLEDSAMYFCASPPPGEAFFGQGTRLTVV.

The rearrangement uses TRBV18 and TRBJ1-2, with D unclear. The CDR3 runs to 16 residues. Germline assignment: CDR1 KGHSH and CDR2 LQKENI. V was trimmed by 4 bases and J by 0 bases, leaving 15 bases between them. The CDR3 DNA follows: TGTGCCAGCTCACGAGACCGAACTAAAGCTAACTATGGCTACACCTTC. It translates to CASSRDRTKANYGYTF.